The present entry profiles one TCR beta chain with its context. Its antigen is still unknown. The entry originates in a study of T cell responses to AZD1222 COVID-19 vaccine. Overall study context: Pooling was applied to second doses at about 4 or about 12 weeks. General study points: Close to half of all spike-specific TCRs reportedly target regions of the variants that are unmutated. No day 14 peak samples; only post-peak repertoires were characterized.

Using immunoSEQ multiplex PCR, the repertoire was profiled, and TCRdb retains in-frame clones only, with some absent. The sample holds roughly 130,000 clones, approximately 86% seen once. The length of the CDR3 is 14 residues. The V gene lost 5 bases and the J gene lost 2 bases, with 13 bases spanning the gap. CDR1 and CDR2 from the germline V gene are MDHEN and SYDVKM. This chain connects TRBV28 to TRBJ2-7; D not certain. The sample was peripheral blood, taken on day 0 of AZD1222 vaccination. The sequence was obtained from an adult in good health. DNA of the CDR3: TGTGCCAGCAGTCCTACCGGGCCCCCCTACGAGCAGTACTTC. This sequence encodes CASSPTGPPYEQYF.